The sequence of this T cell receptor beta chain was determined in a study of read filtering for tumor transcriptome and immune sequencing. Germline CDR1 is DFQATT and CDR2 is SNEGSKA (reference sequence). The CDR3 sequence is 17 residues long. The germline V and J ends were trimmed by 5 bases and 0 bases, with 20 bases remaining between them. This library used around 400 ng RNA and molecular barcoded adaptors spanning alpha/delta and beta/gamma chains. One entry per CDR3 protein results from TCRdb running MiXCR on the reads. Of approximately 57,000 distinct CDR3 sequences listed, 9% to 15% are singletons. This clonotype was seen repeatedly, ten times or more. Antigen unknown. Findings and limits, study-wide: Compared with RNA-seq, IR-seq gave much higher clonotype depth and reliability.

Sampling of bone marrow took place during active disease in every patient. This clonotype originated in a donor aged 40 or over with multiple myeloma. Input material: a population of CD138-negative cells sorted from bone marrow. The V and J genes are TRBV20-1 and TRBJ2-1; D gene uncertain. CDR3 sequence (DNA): TGCAGTGCTCCACCATCCCGGGCTTGGAGCTCCTACAATGAGCAGTTCTTC. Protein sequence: CSAPPSRAWSSYNEQFF.